This T cell receptor (beta chain) was sequenced in a study of T cell repertoires in cytomegalovirus infection (dated by TCRdb to about 2019). Notes on the research overall: Peptide stimulations targeted recently identified HLA-C-restricted CMV epitopes, whose presentation resists viral immunomodulation, together with well-studied HLA-B-restricted epitopes. Donor HLA type was relevant to the analysis, because carriage of CMV infection together with the matching HLA type was indicated by public TCR beta signatures.

From cysteine to phenylalanine, the CDR3 is 12 amino acids long. Solely the CDR3 DNA is kept, with 36 bases framed from the first base. The V and J ends are trimmed by 1 base and 6 bases, leaving 7 bases between them. The germline V gene sets CDR1 to KGHSH and CDR2 to LQKENI. This clonotype was seen a handful of times. It has no known antigen specificity. Base qualities are missing; no much larger clone stands one base away. Interpreted using the paper, the treatment or condition label stands for: in vitro stimulation with specific CMV peptide epitopes to enrich CMV-specific T cells. On the study overall, not on this receptor specifically: Carriers of CMV infection plus the relevant HLA type were discriminated by the cumulative frequency of public TCR beta family members in the study cohort and in an independent roughly 400-donor cohort. The ex vivo response was dominated by HLA-C-restricted CMV-specific TCR beta clonotypes, and the single most frequent clonotype in two of eight donors was supplied by these HLA-C-restricted clonotypes.

The instrument given in TCRdb is Illumina HiSeq 1500. TCRdb redid the processing of the public reads, applying fastp at Q25 and MiXCR, and retained in-frame beta chains. Entries are consolidated by CDR3 protein sequence, retaining the most common genes and DNA. This sample gives 65,000 to 85,000 distinct CDR3 sequences in total; under 30% of them show up just once. Of the sample, 59% is held by the ten largest clones. This TCR derives from a human donor in good health (CMV status not recorded). Some clones in this sample may be carry-over from other donors' samples. Sequences were derived from CD8+ T cells from cultured PBMCs, sampled from culture after CMV antigen stimulation. The chain is assembled from TRBV18 and TRBJ2-7; confidence is insufficient to name the D gene. The DNA sequence is given as TGTGCCAGCTCACCACAGGGAACCGAGCAGTACTTC. The resulting protein is CASSPQGTEQYF.